The T cell receptor (beta chain) under discussion was sequenced for a study of T-cell reconstitution after alpha-beta-depleted transplantation in children. The TCRbeta library was prepared with unique molecular identifiers. One entry per CDR3 protein results from TCRdb running MiXCR on the PCR reads. The data show some 500,000 distinct CDR3 sequences, less than 35% seen once. This clonotype was counted only a few times. CDR3 size: 12 residues. Between the trimmed V and J ends, which lost 7 bases and 5 bases, there was a span of 14 bases. The germline CDR1 and CDR2 sequences are SQVTM and ANQGSEA. Sample: PBMCs from the stem cell graft donor, taken from the stem cell graft. This TCR came from a human donor who donated a stem cell graft to a child with aplastic anemia. The V call is TRBV29-1, the J call TRBJ2-5; D call uncertain. The CDR3 reads CSAALIVETQYF. CDR3 DNA sequence: TGCAGCGCGGCCCTTATCGTGGAGACCCAGTACTTC.